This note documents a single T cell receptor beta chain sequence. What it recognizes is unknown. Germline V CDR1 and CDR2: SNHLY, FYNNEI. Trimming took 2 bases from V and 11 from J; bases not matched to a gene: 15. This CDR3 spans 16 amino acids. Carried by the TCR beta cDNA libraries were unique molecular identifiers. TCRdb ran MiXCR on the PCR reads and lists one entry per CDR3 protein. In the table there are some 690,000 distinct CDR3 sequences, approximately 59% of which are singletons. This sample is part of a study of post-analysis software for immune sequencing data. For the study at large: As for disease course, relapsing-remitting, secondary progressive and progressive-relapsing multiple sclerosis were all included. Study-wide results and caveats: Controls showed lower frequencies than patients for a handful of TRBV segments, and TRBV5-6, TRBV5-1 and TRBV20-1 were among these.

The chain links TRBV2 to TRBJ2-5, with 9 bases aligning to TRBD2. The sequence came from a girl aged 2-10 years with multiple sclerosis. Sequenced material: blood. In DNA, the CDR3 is TGTGCCAGCAGTGAAAAATGGCTAGCGGGAAGACGGGAGCAGTACTTC. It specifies CASSEKWLAGRREQYF.